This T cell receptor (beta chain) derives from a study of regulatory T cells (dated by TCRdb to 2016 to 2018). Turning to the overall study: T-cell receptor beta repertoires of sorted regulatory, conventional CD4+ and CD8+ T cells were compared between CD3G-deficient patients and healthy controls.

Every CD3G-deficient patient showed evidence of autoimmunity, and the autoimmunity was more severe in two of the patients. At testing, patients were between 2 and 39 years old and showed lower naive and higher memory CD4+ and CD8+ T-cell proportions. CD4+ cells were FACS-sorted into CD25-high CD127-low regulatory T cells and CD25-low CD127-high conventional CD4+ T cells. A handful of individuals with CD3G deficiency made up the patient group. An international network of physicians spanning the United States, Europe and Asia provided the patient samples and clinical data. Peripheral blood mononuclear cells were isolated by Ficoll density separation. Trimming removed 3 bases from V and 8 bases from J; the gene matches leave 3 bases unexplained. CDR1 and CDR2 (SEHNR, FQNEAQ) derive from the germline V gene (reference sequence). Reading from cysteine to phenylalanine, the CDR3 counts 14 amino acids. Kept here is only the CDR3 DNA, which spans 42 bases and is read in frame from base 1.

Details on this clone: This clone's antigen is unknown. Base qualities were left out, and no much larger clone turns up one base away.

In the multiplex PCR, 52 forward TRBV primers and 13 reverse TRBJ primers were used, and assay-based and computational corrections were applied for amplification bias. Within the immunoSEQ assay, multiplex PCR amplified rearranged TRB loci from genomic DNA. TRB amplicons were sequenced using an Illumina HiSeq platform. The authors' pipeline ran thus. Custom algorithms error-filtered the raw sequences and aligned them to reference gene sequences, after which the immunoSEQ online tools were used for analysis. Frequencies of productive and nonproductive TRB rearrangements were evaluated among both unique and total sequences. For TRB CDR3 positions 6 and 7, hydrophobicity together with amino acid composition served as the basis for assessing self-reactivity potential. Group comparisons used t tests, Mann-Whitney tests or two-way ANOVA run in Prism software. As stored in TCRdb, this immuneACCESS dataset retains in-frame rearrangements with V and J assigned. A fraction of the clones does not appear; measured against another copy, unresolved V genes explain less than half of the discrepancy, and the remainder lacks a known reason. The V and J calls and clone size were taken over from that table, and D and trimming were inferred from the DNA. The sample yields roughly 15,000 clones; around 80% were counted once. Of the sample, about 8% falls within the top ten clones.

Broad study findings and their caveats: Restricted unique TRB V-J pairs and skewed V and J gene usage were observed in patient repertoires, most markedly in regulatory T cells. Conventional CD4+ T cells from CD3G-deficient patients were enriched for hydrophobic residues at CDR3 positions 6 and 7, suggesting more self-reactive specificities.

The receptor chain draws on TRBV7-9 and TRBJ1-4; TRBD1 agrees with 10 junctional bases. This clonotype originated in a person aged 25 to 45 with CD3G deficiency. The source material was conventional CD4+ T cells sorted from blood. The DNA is TGTGCCAGCAGCTTGGGACAGGGGAACGAAAAACTGTTTTTT. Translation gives CASSLGQGNEKLFF.